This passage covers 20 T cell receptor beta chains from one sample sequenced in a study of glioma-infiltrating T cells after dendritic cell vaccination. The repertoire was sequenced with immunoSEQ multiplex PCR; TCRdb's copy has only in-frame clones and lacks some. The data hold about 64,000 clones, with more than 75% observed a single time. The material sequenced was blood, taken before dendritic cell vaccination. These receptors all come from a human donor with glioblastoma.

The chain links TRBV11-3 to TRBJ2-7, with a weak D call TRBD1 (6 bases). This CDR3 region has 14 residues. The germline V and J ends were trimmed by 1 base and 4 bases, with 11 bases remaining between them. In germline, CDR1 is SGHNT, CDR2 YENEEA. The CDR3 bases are TGTGCCAGCAGCTTAGTGCAGGGGCCTTACGAGCAGTACTTC. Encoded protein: CASSLVQGPYEQYF.

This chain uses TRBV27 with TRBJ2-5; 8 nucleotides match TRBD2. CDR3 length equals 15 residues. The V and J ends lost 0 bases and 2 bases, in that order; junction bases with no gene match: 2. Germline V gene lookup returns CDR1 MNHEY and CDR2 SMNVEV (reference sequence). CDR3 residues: CASSLSAGGQETQYF. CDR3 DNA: TGTGCCAGCAGTTTATCGGCGGGGGGTCAAGAGACCCAGTACTTC.

The CDR3: CASRGQGSSYEQYF. The CDR3 DNA is TGCGCCAGCCGAGGACAGGGAAGCTCCTACGAGCAGTACTTC. The genes are TRBV5-1 and TRBJ2-7, with 8 positions matching TRBD1. The CDR3 covers 14 residues. V shed 7 bases, J shed 0 bases, and the junction held 6 bases outside the gene matches. Germline CDR1 reads SGHRS; CDR2 reads YFSETQ.

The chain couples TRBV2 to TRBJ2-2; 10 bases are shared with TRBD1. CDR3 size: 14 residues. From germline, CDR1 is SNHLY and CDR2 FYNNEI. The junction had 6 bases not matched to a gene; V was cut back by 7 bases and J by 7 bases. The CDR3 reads CASTGGQGVGELFF. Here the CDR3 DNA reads TGTGCCAGCACGGGTGGACAGGGGGTCGGGGAGCTGTTTTTT.

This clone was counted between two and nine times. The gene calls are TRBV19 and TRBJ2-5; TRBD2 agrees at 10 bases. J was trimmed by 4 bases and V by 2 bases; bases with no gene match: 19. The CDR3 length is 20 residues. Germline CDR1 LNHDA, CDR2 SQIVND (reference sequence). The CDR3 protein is CASSIWGLDGDSGGRETQYF. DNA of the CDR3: TGTGCCAGTAGTATATGGGGCCTGGACGGCGATAGCGGGGGGCGAGAGACCCAGTACTTC.

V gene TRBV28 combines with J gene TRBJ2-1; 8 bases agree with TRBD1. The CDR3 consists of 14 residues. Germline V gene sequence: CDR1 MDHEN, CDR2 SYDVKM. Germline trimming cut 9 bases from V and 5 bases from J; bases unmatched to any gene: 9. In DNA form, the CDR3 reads TGTGCCAGTTCACGGACAGGGAGACACAATGAGCAGTTCTTC. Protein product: CASSRTGRHNEQFF.

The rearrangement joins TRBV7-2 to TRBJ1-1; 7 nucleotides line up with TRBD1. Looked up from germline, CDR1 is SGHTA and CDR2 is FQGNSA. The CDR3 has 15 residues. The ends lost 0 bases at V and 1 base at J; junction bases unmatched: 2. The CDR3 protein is CASSLAGGGNTEAFF. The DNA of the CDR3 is TGTGCCAGCAGCTTAGCAGGGGGCGGGAACACTGAAGCTTTCTTT.

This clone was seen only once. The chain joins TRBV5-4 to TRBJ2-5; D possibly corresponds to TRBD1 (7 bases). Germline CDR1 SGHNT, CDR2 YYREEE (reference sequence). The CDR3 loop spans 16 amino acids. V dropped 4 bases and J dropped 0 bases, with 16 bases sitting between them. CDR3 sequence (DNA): TGTGCCAGCAGCCCAGGGGGGCGACAGTACCAAGAGACCCAGTACTTC. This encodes CASSPGGRQYQETQYF.

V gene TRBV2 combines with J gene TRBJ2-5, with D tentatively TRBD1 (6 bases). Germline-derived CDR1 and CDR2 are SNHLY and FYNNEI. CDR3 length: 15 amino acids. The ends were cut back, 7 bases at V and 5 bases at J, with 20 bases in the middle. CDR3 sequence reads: CASKRTQGLWETQYF. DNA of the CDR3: TGTGCCAGCAAACGGACCCAGGGGCTTTGGGAGACCCAGTACTTC.

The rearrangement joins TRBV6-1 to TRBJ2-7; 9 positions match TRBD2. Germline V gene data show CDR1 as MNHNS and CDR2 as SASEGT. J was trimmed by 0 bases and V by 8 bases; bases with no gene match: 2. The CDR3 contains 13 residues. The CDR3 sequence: CASGGGASYEQYF. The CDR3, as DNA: TGTGCCAGCGGCGGGGGGGCCTCCTACGAGCAGTACTTC.

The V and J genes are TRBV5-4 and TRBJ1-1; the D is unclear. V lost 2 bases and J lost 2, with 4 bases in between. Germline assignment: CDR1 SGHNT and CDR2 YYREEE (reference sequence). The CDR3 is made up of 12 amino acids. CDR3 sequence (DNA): TGTGCCAGCAGCTTCCTAAACACTGAAGCTTTCTTT. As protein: CASSFLNTEAFF.

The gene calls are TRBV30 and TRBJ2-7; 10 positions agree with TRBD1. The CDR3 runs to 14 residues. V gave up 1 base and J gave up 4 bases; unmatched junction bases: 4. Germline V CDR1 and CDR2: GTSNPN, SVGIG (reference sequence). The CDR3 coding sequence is TGTGCCTGGAGTGCGACAGGGGGCAGGTACGAGCAGTACTTC. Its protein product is CAWSATGGRYEQYF.

CDR3 residues: CASSLALGGRSSYNSPLHF. The CDR3 bases are TGCGCCAGCAGCTTGGCCCTAGGAGGGAGGAGCTCCTATAATTCACCCCTCCACTTT. The chain employs TRBV5-1 and TRBJ1-6, with unresolved D. Looked up from germline, CDR1 is SGHRS and CDR2 is YFSETQ. This CDR3 region has 19 residues. Deletions cut 0 bases from V and 0 bases from J, with 16 bases between.

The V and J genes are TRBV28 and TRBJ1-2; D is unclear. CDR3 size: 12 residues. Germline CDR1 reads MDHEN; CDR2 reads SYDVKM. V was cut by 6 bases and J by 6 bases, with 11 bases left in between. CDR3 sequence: CASRSRSDGYTF. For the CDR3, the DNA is TGTGCCAGCAGGTCACGATCGGATGGCTACACCTTC.

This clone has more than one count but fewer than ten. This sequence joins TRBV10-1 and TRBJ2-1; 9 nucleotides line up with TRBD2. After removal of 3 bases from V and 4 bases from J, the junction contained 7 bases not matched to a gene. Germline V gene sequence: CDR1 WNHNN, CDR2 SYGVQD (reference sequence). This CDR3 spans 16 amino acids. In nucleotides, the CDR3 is TGCGCCAGCAGTGATGGCGGGGGGGTTGGATACAATGAGCAGTTCTTC. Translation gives CASSDGGGVGYNEQFF.

CDR3 nucleotides: TGCGCCAGCAGTGAGTCGAGGTCATTTTACAATCAGCCCCAGCATTTT. This translates into CASSESRSFYNQPQHF. The rearrangement uses TRBV10-1 and TRBJ1-5; D unclear. Germline V gives CDR1 WNHNN, CDR2 SYGVQD (reference sequence). CDR3 length equals 16 residues. With 0 bases removed from V and 3 bases from J, the gap between germline ends came to 12 bases.

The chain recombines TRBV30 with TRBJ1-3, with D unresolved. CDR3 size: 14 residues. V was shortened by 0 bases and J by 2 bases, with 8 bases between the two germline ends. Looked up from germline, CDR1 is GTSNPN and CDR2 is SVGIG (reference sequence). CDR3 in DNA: TGTGCCTGGAGTGTAGGTACAGCTGGAAACACCATATATTTT. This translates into CAWSVGTAGNTIYF.

The CDR3 loop reads CATSPGTSGGGLGETQYF. CDR3 DNA sequence: TGTGCCACCAGCCCCGGGACTAGCGGGGGGGGATTAGGAGAGACCCAGTACTTC. The chain carries TRBV15 and TRBJ2-5; 16 bases agree with TRBD2. Germline-derived CDR1 and CDR2 are LNHNV and YYDKDF (reference sequence). The CDR3 length is 18 residues. Germline trimming cut 5 bases from V and 4 bases from J; bases unmatched to any gene: 10.

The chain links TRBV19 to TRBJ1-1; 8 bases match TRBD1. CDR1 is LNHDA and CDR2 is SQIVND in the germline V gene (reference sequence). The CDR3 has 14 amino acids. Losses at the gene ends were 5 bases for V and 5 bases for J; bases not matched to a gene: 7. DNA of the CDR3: TGTGCCAGTAGTCACACAGGGGGGAAGACTGAAGCTTTCTTT. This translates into CASSHTGGKTEAFF.

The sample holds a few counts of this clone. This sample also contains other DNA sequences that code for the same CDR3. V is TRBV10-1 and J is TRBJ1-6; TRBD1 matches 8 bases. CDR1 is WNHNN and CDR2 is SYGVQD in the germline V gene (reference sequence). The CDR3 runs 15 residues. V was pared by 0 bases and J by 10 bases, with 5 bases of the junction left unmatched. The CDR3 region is CASSESMTGESPLHF. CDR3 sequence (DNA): TGCGCCAGCAGTGAGTCGATGACAGGGGAATCACCCCTCCACTTT.